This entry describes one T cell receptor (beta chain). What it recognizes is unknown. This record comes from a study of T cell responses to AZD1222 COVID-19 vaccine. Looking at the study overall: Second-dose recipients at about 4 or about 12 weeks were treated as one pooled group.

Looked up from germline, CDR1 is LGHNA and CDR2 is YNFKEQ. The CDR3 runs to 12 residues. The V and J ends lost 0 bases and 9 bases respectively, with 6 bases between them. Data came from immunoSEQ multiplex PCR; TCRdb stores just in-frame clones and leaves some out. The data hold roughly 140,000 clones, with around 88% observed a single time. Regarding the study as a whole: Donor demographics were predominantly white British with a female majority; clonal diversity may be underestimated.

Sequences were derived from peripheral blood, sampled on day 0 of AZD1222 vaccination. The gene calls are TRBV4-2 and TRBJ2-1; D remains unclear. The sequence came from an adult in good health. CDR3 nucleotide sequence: TGTGCCAGCAGCCAAGATATCGGTGAGCAGTTCTTC. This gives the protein CASSQDIGEQFF.